What follows is one TCR beta chain and its context. Germline CDR1 reads SEHNR; CDR2 reads FQNEAQ (reference sequence). The V gene lost 5 bases and the J gene lost 1 base, with 20 bases spanning the gap. The CDR3 is 17 amino acids. These data come from a study of control samples from healthy donors and cancer patients. Assay used: immunoSEQ multiplex PCR; TCRdb lists only in-frame clones, some missing. The table has about 130,000 clones, 90% seen once. The source of this sequence is a man aged 18-30 years in good health. The sequenced sample consisted of blood. The gene calls are TRBV7-9 and TRBJ1-2; D is uncertain. The CDR3 spells CASSHDTGSRLNYGYTF. As DNA, the CDR3 is TGTGCCAGCAGCCACGACACCGGGAGCAGACTTAACTATGGCTACACCTTC. The whole variable domain, filled in from reference TRBV7-9 and TRBJ1-2, reads DTGVSQNPRHKITKRGQNVTFRCDPISEHNRLYWYRQTLGQGPEFLTYFQNEAQLEKSRLLSDRFSAERPKGSFSTLEIQRTEQGDSAMYLCASSHDTGSRLNYGYTFGSGTRLTVV.